Below, one T cell receptor (beta chain) is given with its context. This clonotype was recorded only once. The clone's antigen remains unknown. No clone much larger than this one lies a single base away; base qualities are absent. One read amounts to weak evidence. Receptors were amplified or captured by 5' RACE. This sample was sequenced with an Illumina HiSeq 2500. A second roughly 6 to 11 cycle PCR used a sample-barcoded 5' primer and a J-beta primer mix. A template-switch 5' adaptor carrying 12 random nucleotides introduced a unique molecular identifier onto each TCR beta cDNA molecule. Each sample yielded at least 2.5 million CDR3-containing paired-end reads. First-strand cDNA was synthesized from all RNA with the Mint cDNA synthesis kit, primed by a TRBC-specific oligonucleotide. After uracil-DNA glycosylase treatment, a first 18-cycle PCR used universal primers M1SS and BC2_uni_R on all cDNA. From the authors' description of their analysis: Normalization of each sample was performed by random selection of 1 million high-quality reads, each carrying a distinct molecular identifier. Instead of being binned into consensus sequences, reads that shared molecular identifiers were thrown out. MiTCR, with a Q25 quality threshold and the strictest error-elimination algorithm, was used for CDR3 identification, clonotype clustering and error correction. A nonparametric unseen species model with Euler transformation was used to estimate a lower bound on total TCR beta diversity. Through fastp at Q25 and MiXCR, TCRdb rebuilt clones from the public reads, retaining in-frame beta chains. Records with the same CDR3 protein are collapsed into one entry carrying the most frequent genes and DNA. Here the V and J calls rest on TCRdb's processing, not on the authors' analysis. This sample is represented by approximately 850,000 distinct CDR3 sequences; 40% to 50% of them were singletons. In total, the top ten clones hold approximately 19% of the sample.

This entry belongs to a study of blood T cells in healthy people across ages (dated by TCRdb to about 2015). Turning to the overall study: In model experiments, template switching captured about one uniquely barcoded TCR beta cDNA molecule for every two T cells. Using deep sequencing normalized with unique cDNA molecular identifiers, the study measured how TCR beta repertoire diversity changes with age. Donors were grouped into four age groups: young (average approximately 16 years), middle-aged (about 40), aged (about 59) and long-lived (approximately 81). Donors of different ages were randomly distributed across sequencing lanes to avoid experimental bias. Two additional independent replicas of 1 million unique cDNA reads from the same blood draw were analyzed for two donors (one aged 18 to 30 and one aged 80 or older).

Systemically healthy Caucasian individuals from Russia, 39 in total and aged about 6 to 100 years, were included as donors. Roughly 9.5 milliliters of peripheral blood were drawn from each donor into EDTA-treated Vacutainer tubes. PBMCs were isolated by Ficoll-Paque density-gradient centrifugation, with at least 6 million obtained per sample. Trizol reagent was used to extract total RNA from the PBMCs, yielding at least 5 micrograms per sample. For every donor, flow cytometry on a PBMC aliquot measured the percentage of naive CD45RAhigh/CD27high T cells. The paper as a whole reports these results and caveats: As age increased, observed TCR beta diversity per million T cells dropped in a roughly linear way, and a significant reduction was already evident by age about 40. The long-lived group showed more naive CD4+ T cells, fewer expanded clones and increased TCR diversity than the aged group, suggesting age selection. Observed TCR beta diversity correlated strongly with the percentage of naive T cells measured by flow cytometry. Estimates of total diversity based on one million sequenced T cells were considered lower bounds and underestimates. Bulk unsorted PBMC profiling prevented conclusive comparison of naive and antigen-experienced compartments. Because the CMV infection status of the donors was unknown, age-related changes in expanded clonotypes may potentially have been confounded.

V is cut back by 0 bases and J by 4 bases, with 4 bases in the junction unmatched. The CDR3 contains 16 residues, cysteine and phenylalanine counted. Only the CDR3 region is kept as DNA, spanning 48 bases read in frame from base 1. Reading the germline V gene gives CDR1 SGDLS and CDR2 YYNGEE. This TCR came from a man in his sixties in good health. The rearrangement joined TRBV9 to TRBJ1-2, and 12 junction bases match TRBD1. Material for sequencing was blood. The sequence in DNA is TGTGCCAGCAGCGTAGAGGGACAGGGGGCTGGCTATGGCTACACCTTC. It translates as CASSVEGQGAGYGYTF.